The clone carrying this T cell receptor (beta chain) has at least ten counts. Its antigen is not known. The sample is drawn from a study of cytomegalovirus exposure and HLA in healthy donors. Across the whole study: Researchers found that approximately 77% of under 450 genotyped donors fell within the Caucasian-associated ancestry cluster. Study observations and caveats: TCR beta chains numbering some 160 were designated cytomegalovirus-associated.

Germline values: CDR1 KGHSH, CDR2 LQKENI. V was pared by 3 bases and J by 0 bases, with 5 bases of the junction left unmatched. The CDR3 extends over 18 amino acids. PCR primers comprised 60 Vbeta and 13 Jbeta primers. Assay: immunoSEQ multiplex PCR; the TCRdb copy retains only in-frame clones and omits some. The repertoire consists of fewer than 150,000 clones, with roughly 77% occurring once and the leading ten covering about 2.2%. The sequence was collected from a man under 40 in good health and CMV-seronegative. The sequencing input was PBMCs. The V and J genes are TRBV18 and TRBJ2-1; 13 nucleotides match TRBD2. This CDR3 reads CASSPLTSGGSSYNEQFF. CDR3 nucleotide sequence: TGTGCCAGCTCACCTCTGACTAGCGGGGGGAGCTCCTACAATGAGCAGTTCTTC.